This T cell receptor (beta chain) was sequenced in a study of T cells in Graves' hyperthyroidism and ophthalmopathy. Regarding the study as a whole: Blood also carried most thyroid clonotypes expanded above 0.001.

In the case of this clonotype: Its specificity is not known.

This CDR3 is built from 15 residues. Looked up from germline, CDR1 is DFQATT and CDR2 is SNEGSKA (reference sequence). The V and J ends lost 6 bases and 5 bases, in that order; junction bases with no gene match: 6. RNA transcripts gave rise to amplified TCR beta CDR3 regions. The TCR CDR3 first-round RT-PCR relied on the HTBI primer set. TCRdb re-called the multiplex PCR reads through MiXCR, storing one row per CDR3 protein. This sample has about 210,000 distinct CDR3 sequences, with 17% found just once. Each diagnosis drew on symptoms, thyroxine, TRAb, thyroid ultrasound and orbital computed tomography findings. Cells are PBMCs isolated from 9 to 10 ml of fresh blood.

The source is a man aged 50 to 59 with Graves' hyperthyroidism. Sequencing input: blood. The chain carries TRBV20-1 and TRBJ2-2, with 13 bases that match TRBD2. As DNA, the CDR3 is TGCAGTGCAAGGACTAGCGGGAGTAAAACCGGGGAGCTGTTTTTT. It codes for CSARTSGSKTGELFF.